This TCR beta chain was captured in a study of shared clonotypes between healthy human individuals. Repertoires were generated with immunoSEQ multiplex PCR, while TCRdb's copy carries only in-frame clones and drops some. Among about a million clones listed, 70% to 85% were seen once. CDR3 size: 13 residues. J was trimmed by 3 bases and V by 11 bases; bases with no gene match: 5. CDR1 is LNHDA, CDR2 SQIVND, per germline (reference sequence). The sequenced sample consisted of memory CD4+ T cells from PBMCs. The subset: CD45RA-negative fraction. V is TRBV19 and J is TRBJ2-3; 10 bases agree with TRBD1. The receptor was derived from a man younger than 35 in good health. Some clones in this sample may be carry-over from other donors' samples. Written as DNA, the CDR3 is TGTGCCGGGGGACAGGGGTGGACAGATACGCAGTATTTT. The encoded protein is CAGGQGWTDTQYF.